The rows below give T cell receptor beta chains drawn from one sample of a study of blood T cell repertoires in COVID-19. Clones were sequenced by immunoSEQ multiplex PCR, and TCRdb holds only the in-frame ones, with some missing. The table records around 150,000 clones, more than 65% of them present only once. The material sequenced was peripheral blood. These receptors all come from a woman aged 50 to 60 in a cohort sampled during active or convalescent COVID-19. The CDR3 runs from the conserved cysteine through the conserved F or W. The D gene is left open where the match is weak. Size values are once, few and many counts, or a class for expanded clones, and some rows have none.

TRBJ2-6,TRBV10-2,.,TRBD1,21,CASSSGTGGPRGTSGANVLTF,TGCGCCAGCAGTTCCGGGACAGGGGGCCCCAGGGGGACCTCTGGGGCCAACGTCCTGACTTTC
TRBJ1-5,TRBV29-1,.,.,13,CSVARQGNQPQHF,TGCAGCGTTGCTCGACAGGGCAATCAGCCCCAGCATTTT
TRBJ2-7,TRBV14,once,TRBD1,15,CASSLTGGSSYEQYF,TGTGCCAGCAGCCTGACAGGGGGGAGCTCCTACGAGCAGTACTTC
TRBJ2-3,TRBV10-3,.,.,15,CAISELGGDTDTQYF,TGTGCCATCAGTGAGCTAGGGGGGGACACAGATACGCAGTATTTT
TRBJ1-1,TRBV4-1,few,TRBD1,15,CASSHGQGKNTEAFF,TGCGCCAGCAGCCACGGACAGGGAAAGAACACTGAAGCTTTCTTT
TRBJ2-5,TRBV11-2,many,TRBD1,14,CASSRQGAQETQYF,TGTGCCAGCAGCCGACAGGGGGCCCAAGAGACCCAGTACTTC
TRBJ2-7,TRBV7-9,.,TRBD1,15,CASSTLRQGDYEQYF,TGTGCCAGCAGCACCCTCCGACAGGGGGACTACGAGCAGTACTTC
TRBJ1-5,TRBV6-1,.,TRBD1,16,CASSGIGTGGDQPQHF,TGTGCCAGCAGTGGCATCGGGACAGGAGGGGATCAGCCCCAGCATTTT
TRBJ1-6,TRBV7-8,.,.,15,CASSLGTDYNSPLHF,TGTGCCAGCAGCTTAGGCACAGACTATAATTCACCCCTCCACTTT
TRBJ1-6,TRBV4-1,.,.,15,CASSQGTVHNSPLHF,TGCGCCAGCAGCCAAGGTACAGTACATAATTCACCCCTCCACTTT
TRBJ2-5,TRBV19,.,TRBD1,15,CASSTTGGRGETQYF,TGTGCCAGTAGCACGACAGGGGGCAGGGGGGAGACCCAGTACTTC
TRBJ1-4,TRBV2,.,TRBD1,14,CATKSGTGNEKLFF,TGTGCCACTAAATCCGGGACAGGGAATGAAAAACTGTTTTTT
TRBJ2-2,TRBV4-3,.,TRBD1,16,CASSQARDRNTGELFF,TGCGCCAGCAGCCAAGCTCGGGACAGGAACACCGGGGAGCTGTTTTTT
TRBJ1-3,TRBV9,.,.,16,CASSAGGFAAGNTIYF,TGTGCCAGCAGCGCGGGGGGTTTCGCTGCTGGAAACACCATATATTTT
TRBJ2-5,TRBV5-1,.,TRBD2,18,CASSLAVLAGGPQETQYF,TGCGCCAGCAGCTTGGCCGTTCTAGCGGGGGGGCCCCAAGAGACCCAGTACTTC
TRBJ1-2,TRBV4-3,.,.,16,CASSHGRTLSPYGYTF,TGCGCCAGCAGCCACGGACGGACTCTTTCACCTTATGGCTACACCTTC
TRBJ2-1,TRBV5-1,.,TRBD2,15,CASSPSPLAWNEQFF,TGCGCCAGCAGCCCGAGTCCACTAGCGTGGAATGAGCAGTTCTTC
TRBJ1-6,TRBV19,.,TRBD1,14,CASRIGQDNSPLHF,TGTGCCAGTAGGATCGGACAGGATAATTCACCCCTCCACTTT
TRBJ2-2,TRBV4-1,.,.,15,CASSLPGPITGELFF,TGCGCCAGCAGCCTTCCGGGTCCTATCACCGGGGAGCTGTTTTTT
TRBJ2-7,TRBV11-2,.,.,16,CASSLDGGHLAYEQYF,TGTGCCAGCAGCTTAGACGGCGGACACCTAGCCTACGAGCAGTACTTC
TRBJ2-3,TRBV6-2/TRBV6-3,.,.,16,CASSYLFGEDTDTQYF,TGTGCCAGCAGTTACCTCTTCGGGGAAGATACAGATACGCAGTATTTT
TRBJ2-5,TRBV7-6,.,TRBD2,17,CASSLGLAGGLEETQYF,TGTGCCAGCAGCTTAGGGCTAGCGGGGGGGTTGGAGGAGACCCAGTACTTC
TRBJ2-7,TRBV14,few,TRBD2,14,CASSPSGPTYEQYF,TGTGCCAGCAGCCCTAGCGGCCCCACCTACGAGCAGTACTTC
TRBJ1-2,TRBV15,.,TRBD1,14,CATSTLQGRDGYTF,TGTGCCACCAGCACCTTACAGGGGAGAGATGGCTACACCTTC
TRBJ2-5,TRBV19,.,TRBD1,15,CASSPDRGPGETQYF,TGTGCCAGTTCTCCCGACAGGGGGCCGGGAGAGACCCAGTACTTC
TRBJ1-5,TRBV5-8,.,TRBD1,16,CASSAGTGRRNQPQHF,TGTGCCAGCAGCGCCGGGACAGGCCGGCGCAATCAGCCCCAGCATTTT
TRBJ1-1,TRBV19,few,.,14,CASLDLLGGTEAFF,TGTGCCAGTCTAGACCTATTAGGTGGTACTGAAGCTTTCTTT
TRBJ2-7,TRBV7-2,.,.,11,CASSSAYEQYF,TGTGCCAGCAGCTCGGCCTACGAGCAGTACTTC
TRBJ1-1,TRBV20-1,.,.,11,CSNRVNTEAFF,TGCAGTAATCGGGTGAACACTGAAGCTTTCTTT
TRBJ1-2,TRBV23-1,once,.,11,CASSPCGGYTF,TGCGCCAGCAGTCCTTGCGGGGGATATACCTTC
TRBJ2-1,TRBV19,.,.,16,CASSIGRDSPYNEQFF,TGTGCCAGTAGTATAGGGCGGGACAGTCCCTACAATGAGCAGTTCTTC
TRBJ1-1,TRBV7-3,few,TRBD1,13,CASSKDRGTEAFF,TGTGCCAGCAGCAAGGACAGGGGGACTGAAGCTTTCTTT
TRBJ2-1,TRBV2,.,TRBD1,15,CASYPGQGIYNEQFF,TGTGCCAGTTATCCGGGACAGGGAATCTACAATGAGCAGTTCTTC
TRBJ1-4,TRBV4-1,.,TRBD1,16,CASSQTTGVDLEKLFF,TGCGCCAGCAGCCAAACGACAGGGGTTGATCTTGAAAAACTGTTTTTT
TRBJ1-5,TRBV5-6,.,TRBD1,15,CASSLLQGASQPQHF,TGTGCCAGCAGCTTGTTGCAGGGGGCGAGTCAGCCCCAGCATTTT
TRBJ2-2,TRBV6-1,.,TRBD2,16,CASRETGLQNTGELFF,TGTGCCAGCAGAGAAACGGGACTACAGAACACCGGGGAGCTGTTTTTT
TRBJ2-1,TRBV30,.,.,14,CAWSQGGSYNEQFF,TGTGCCTGGAGTCAAGGGGGCTCCTACAATGAGCAGTTCTTC
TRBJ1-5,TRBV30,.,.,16,CAWSVRRAGSNQPQHF,TGTGCCTGGAGTGTACGCCGCGCAGGGAGCAATCAGCCCCAGCATTTT
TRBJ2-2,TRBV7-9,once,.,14,CASNPQGGVGELFF,TGTGCCAGCAACCCCCAGGGGGGAGTCGGGGAGCTGTTTTTT
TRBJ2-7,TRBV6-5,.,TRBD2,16,CASSYGVGSGGYEQYF,TGTGCCAGCAGTTACGGAGTTGGTAGCGGGGGGTACGAGCAGTACTTC
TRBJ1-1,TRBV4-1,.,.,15,CASSQEGPGISQAFF,TGCGCCAGCAGCCAAGAAGGACCAGGGATCTCCCAAGCTTTCTTT
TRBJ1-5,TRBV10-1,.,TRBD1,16,CASSRHMDRGNQPQHF,TGCGCCAGCAGCCGGCATATGGACAGGGGCAATCAGCCCCAGCATTTT